This TCR beta chain was observed in a study of T-cell memory formation after mild COVID-19. Study in general: Clusters were largely donor specific.

Study results and caveats: Cross-reactive memory seemingly joined, as some responding clones were found in pre-infection memory. Day 37-peaking second-wave clones had unconfirmed SARS-CoV-2 specificity.

TCRdb used MiXCR to reprocess the 5' RACE reads, holding one entry per CDR3 protein. The sample records tens of thousands of distinct CDR3 sequences, more than 7% being singletons. A remark on this clonotype: Its antigen is not identified.

The receptor was isolated from a man aged 18 to 30 who had mild COVID-19 (a few samples of this study predate the infection). Cell type and time point are not known. Sequenced material: PBMCs or a T cell subset sorted from them (not recorded which).

CDR3 bases: TGCAGCGTTGGGTACAGGCTCAACTATGGCTACACCTTC. This codes for CSVGYRLNYGYTF. This rearrangement joins TRBV29-1 to TRBJ1-2; TRBD1 might be the D (5 bases). CDR1 and CDR2 (germline): SQVTM, ANQGSEA. V was pared by 4 bases and J by 2 bases, with 11 bases between. The CDR3 consists of 13 residues. The full variable domain, in which reference TRBV29-1 and TRBJ1-2 provide the parts outside the CDR3, is SAVISQKPSRDICQRGTSLTIQCQVDSQVTMMFWYRQQPGQSLTLIATANQGSEATYESGFVIDKFPISRPNLTFSTLTVSNMSPEDSSIYLCSVGYRLNYGYTFGSGTRLTVV.